This entry features one TCR beta chain sequence. In the study's own analysis: Reference gene primers were amplified, and this amplification served to estimate nucleated cell counts. TCRdb's copy holds only in-frame clones and misses some; the assay was immunoSEQ multiplex PCR. V and J calls and clone size are as listed in that table; D and trimming were resolved from the DNA. The sample carries tens of thousands of clones, roughly 83% recorded once. V trimming: 5 bases; J trimming: 4 bases; junction bases outside the gene matches: 15. Germline CDR1 and CDR2: MNHNY and SVGAGI (reference sequence). This CDR3 region has 17 residues. This sample is part of a study of blood T cell repertoires in COVID-19. As for the study in general: Acute and convalescent COVID-19 specimens originated in the United States, Italy and Spain. T cells, B-cell-depleted T cells, or PBMCs provided the cDNA or gDNA that served as material.

The chain couples TRBV6-6 to TRBJ2-7, with TRBD2 matching over 9 bases. The clonotype was recovered from a man aged 80 or over with active or convalescent COVID-19. Sample: peripheral blood. The CDR3 nucleotides read TGTGCCAGCAGTCGGTCCCTTATAGCGGGGGCGGATTACGAGCAGTACTTC. Translation: CASSRSLIAGADYEQYF.